This TCR beta chain stems from a study of human T cells and chemical hapten exposure. Note on this clonotype: Its antigen remains unidentified.

As the library was built, unique molecular identifiers were attached to individual cDNA molecules. TCRdb fed the RACE reads into MiXCR, producing one record per CDR3 protein. The sample includes some 180,000 distinct CDR3 sequences, 20% to 25% of them seen just once. Broader study findings: Sensitization with DPC brought no change to TCRs above 1 in 1000 in frequency. PT1 expanded TCR counts correlated positively with patch test score.

Time point specified: patch test 1, 2 weeks after DPC sensitization. The treatment: therapeutic diphenylcyclopropenone sensitization with weekly scalp DPC. The CDR3 sequence is 12 residues long. Trimming took off 5 bases at V and 1 base at J, with 5 bases between the two ends. CDR1 SGHRS and CDR2 YFSETQ come from the germline V gene. This material consisted of whole blood, taken in connection with sensitization to the hapten diphenylcyclopropenone (DPC). The chain links TRBV5-1 to TRBJ2-3; perhaps TRBD2 as D (5 bases). The sequence was obtained from a woman in her fifties or sixties with alopecia areata. Some clones in this sample may be carry-over from other donors' samples. DNA of the CDR3: TGCGCCAGCAGGGAGGGCACAGATACGCAGTATTTT. This translates into CASREGTDTQYF. Filled out from reference TRBV5-1 and TRBJ2-3, the complete variable domain reads KAGVTQTPRYLIKTRGQQVTLSCSPISGHRSVSWYQQTPGQGLQFLFEYFSETQRNKGNFPGRFSGRQFSNSRSEMNVSTLELGDSALYLCASREGTDTQYFGPGTRLTVL.